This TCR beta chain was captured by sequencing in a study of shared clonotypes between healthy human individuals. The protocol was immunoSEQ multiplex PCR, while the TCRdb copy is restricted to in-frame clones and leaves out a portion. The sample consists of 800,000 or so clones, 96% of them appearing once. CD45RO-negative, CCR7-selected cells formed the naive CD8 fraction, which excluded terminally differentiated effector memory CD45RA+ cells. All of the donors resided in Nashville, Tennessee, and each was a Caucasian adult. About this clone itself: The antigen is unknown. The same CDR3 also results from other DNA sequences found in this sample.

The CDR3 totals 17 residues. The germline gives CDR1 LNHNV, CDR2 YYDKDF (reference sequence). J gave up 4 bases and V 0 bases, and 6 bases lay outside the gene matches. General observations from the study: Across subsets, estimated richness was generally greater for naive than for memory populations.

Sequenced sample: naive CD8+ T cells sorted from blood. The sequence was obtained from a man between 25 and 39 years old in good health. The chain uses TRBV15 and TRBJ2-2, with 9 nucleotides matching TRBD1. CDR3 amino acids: CATSRDRGTGLTGELFF. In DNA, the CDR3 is TGTGCCACCAGCAGAGATCGGGGGACAGGGCTCACCGGGGAGCTGTTTTTT.